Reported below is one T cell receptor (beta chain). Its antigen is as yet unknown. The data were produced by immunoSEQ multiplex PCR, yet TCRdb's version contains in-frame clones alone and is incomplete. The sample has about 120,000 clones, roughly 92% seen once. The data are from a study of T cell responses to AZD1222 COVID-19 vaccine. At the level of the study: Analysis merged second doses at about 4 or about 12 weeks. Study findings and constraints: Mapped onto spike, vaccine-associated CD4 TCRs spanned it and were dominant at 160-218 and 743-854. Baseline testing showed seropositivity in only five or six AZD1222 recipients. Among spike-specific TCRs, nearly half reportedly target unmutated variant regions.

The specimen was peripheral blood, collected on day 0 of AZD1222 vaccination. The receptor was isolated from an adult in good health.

This CDR3 is CASSHPPGGPLPSSYEQYV. CDR3 bases: TGCGCCAGCAGTCACCCCCCGGGGGGCCCTCTTCCGAGCTCCTACGAGCAGTACGTC. This chain links TRBV23-1 with TRBJ2-7, with a possible D match to TRBD2 (7 bases). TRBV23-1 qualifies as an ORF whose function is uncertain. The CDR3 consists of 19 residues. V lost 3 bases, J lost 0 bases, and 24 bases lay in between.